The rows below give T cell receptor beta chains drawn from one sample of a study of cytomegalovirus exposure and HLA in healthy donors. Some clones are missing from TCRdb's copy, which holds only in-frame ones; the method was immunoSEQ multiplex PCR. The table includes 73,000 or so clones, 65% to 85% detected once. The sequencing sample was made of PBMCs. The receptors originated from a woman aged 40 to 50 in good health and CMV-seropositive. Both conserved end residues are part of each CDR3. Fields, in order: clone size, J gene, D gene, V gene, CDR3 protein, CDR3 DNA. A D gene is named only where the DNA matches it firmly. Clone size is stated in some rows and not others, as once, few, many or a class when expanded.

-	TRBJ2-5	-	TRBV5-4	CASSPTAQETQYF	TGTGCCAGCAGCCCTACAGCCCAAGAGACCCAGTACTTC
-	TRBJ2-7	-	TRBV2	CASGQGEYYEQYF	TGTGCCAGCGGGCAGGGCGAGTACTACGAGCAGTACTTC
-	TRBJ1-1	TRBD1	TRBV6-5	CASSYRGLDGTEAFF	TGTGCCAGCAGTTACAGGGGGCTGGATGGCACTGAAGCTTTCTTT
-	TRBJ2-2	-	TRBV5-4	CASSFRGTGELFF	TGTGCCAGCAGCTTCAGGGGAACCGGGGAGCTGTTTTTT
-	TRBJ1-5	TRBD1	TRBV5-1	CASSLEGQGGPQHF	TGCGCCAGCAGCTTGGAGGGACAGGGAGGGCCCCAGCATTTT
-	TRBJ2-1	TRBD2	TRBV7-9	CASSLEAGGTREQFF	TGTGCCAGCAGCTTAGAGGCGGGAGGGACGAGGGAGCAGTTCTTC
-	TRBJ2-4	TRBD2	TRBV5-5	CASRWEGEWAKNIQYF	TGTGCCAGCCGCTGGGAGGGCGAGTGGGCCAAAAACATTCAGTACTTC
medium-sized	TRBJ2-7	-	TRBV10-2	CASRGDSYEQYF	TGCGCCAGCCGGGGAGATTCCTACGAGCAGTACTTC
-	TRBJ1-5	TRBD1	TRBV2	CASWGDREGNQPQHF	TGTGCCAGCTGGGGGGACAGGGAGGGCAATCAGCCCCAGCATTTT
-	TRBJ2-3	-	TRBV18	CASSPPTSRDTQYF	TGTGCCAGCTCACCACCGACAAGTCGAGATACGCAGTATTTT
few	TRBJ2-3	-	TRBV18	CASLGGGRTDTQYF	TGTGCCAGCTTAGGGGGGGGCCGCACAGATACGCAGTATTTT
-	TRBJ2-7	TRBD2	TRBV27	CASSGLADTYEQYF	TGTGCCAGCAGTGGACTAGCGGATACCTACGAGCAGTACTTC
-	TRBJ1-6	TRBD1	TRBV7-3	CASSSGTAAKSPLHF	TGTGCCAGCAGCTCTGGGACAGCAGCCAAGTCACCCCTCCACTTT
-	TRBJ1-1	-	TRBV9	CATSRQAGGNTEAFF	TGTGCCACCTCCCGGCAGGCCGGAGGGAACACTGAAGCTTTCTTT
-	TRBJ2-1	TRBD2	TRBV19	CASRELAGVGDEQFF	TGTGCCAGCCGAGAGCTAGCGGGGGTCGGGGATGAGCAGTTCTTC
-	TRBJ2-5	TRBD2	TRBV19	CATREDSGSRETQYF	TGTGCCACCAGAGAGGATAGCGGGAGTAGGGAGACCCAGTACTTC
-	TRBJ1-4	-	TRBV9	CASSVGSGIANEKLFF	TGTGCCAGCAGCGTAGGTTCGGGGATTGCTAATGAAAAACTGTTTTTT
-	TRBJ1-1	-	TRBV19	CASSIGRGSTEAFF	TGTGCCAGTAGTATAGGCCGGGGGAGCACTGAAGCTTTCTTT
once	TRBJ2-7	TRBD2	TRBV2	CASRGAGGFYEQYF	TGTGCCAGCAGGGGAGCGGGGGGGTTTTACGAGCAGTACTTC
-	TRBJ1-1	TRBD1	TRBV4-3	CASSRDSLGQVNTEAFF	TGCGCCAGCAGCCGCGATAGCCTGGGACAGGTGAACACTGAAGCTTTCTTT
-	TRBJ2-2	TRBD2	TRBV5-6	CASSIGTSGNTGELFF	TGTGCCAGCAGCATCGGGACTAGCGGGAACACCGGGGAGCTGTTTTTT
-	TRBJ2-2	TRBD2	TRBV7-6	CASSLPPPGTSGSGELFF	TGTGCCAGCAGCTTACCTCCTCCCGGGACTAGCGGCTCCGGGGAGCTGTTTTTT
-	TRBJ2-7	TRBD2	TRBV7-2	CASSQDLAGGDYEQYF	TGTGCCAGCAGCCAAGATCTAGCGGGGGGAGACTACGAGCAGTACTTC
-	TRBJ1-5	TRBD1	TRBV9	CASSAQGADQPQHF	TGTGCCAGCAGCGCACAGGGGGCGGATCAGCCCCAGCATTTT
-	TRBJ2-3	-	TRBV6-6	CASSWVTGIGTDTQYF	TGTGCCAGCAGTTGGGTAACGGGGATTGGCACAGATACGCAGTATTTT
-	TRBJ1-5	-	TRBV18	CASSSGTGYSNQPQHF	TGTGCCAGCTCTTCCGGCACAGGATATAGCAATCAGCCCCAGCATTTT
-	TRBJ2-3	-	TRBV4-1	CASSPPGSTDTQYF	TGCGCCAGCAGCCCCCCCGGTAGCACAGATACGCAGTATTTT
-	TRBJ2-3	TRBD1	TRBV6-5	CASRDRSTDTQYF	TGTGCCAGCCGGGACAGGAGCACAGATACGCAGTATTTT
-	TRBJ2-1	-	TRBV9	CASSVDGPHDEQFF	TGTGCCAGCAGCGTAGATGGTCCACACGATGAGCAGTTCTTC
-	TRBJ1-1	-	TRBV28	CASSTSNRNTEAFF	TGTGCCAGCAGTACCAGCAACAGGAACACTGAAGCTTTCTTT
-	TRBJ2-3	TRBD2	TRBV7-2	CASSYLRTSGGPQDTQYF	TGTGCCAGCAGCTACCTTAGGACTAGCGGGGGCCCGCAGGATACGCAGTATTTT
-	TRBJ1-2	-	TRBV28	CASSLIGDYGYTF	TGTGCCAGCAGTTTAATAGGGGACTATGGCTACACCTTC
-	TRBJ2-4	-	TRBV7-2	CASSLFAVSEILAKNIQYF	TGTGCCAGCAGCTTATTCGCGGTCAGTGAAATACTAGCCAAAAACATTCAGTACTTC
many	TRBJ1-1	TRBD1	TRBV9	CASSVGNLMTGAGDTEAFF	TGTGCCAGCAGCGTAGGAAACCTAATGACAGGGGCGGGGGACACTGAAGCTTTCTTT
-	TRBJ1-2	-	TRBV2	CASSEGAYGYTF	TGTGCCAGCAGTGAAGGAGCCTATGGCTACACCTTC
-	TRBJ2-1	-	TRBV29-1	CSVESYNEQFF	TGCAGCGTTGAGTCGTACAATGAGCAGTTCTTC
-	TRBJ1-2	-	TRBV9	CASSVGRTALLGYTF	TGTGCCAGCAGCGTCGGGAGGACAGCTCTATTGGGCTACACCTTC
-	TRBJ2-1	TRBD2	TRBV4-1	CASSRGGLAVLGNEQFF	TGCGCCAGCAGCCGAGGGGGACTAGCGGTGTTGGGCAATGAGCAGTTCTTC
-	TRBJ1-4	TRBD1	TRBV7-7	CASSLLVDRMGEKLFF	TGTGCTAGCAGCTTACTAGTGGACAGGATGGGTGAAAAACTGTTTTTT
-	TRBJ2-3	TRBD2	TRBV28	CASSSPLLASSTDTQYF	TGTGCCAGCAGTTCGCCCTTACTAGCGTCTAGCACAGATACGCAGTATTTT
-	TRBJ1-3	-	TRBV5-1	CASSFNGAGNTIYF	TGCGCCAGCAGCTTTAACGGGGCTGGAAACACCATATATTTT
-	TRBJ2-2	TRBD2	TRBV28	CASNLAGGSTGELFF	TGTGCCAGCAACCTAGCGGGAGGAAGCACCGGGGAGCTGTTTTTT
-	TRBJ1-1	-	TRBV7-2	CASSSSAGNTEAFF	TGTGCCAGCAGCTCTAGCGCGGGGAACACTGAAGCTTTCTTT
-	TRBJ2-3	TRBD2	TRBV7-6	CASSPRASGAQYF	TGTGCCAGCAGCCCCCGGGCGAGCGGGGCCCAGTATTTT
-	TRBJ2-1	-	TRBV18	CASSPQGLGNEQFF	TGTGCCAGCTCACCACAGGGGCTGGGGAATGAGCAGTTCTTC
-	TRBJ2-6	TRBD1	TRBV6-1	CASSEFGDRGSGANVLTF	TGTGCCAGCAGTGAATTCGGGGACAGGGGTTCTGGGGCCAACGTCCTGACTTTC
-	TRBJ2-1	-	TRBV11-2	CASSELRGRDNEQFF	TGTGCCAGCAGCGAACTACGTGGGAGAGACAATGAGCAGTTCTTC
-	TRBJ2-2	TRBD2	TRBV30	CAWRENGLAGANTGELFF	TGTGCCTGGAGGGAAAACGGACTAGCGGGAGCTAACACCGGGGAGCTGTTTTTT
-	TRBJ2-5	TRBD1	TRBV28	CASSSSGTEETQYF	TGTGCCAGCAGTTCTTCCGGGACAGAAGAGACCCAGTACTTC
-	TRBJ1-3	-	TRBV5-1	CASSTQGAGNTIYF	TGCGCCAGCAGCACCCAGGGCGCTGGAAACACCATATATTTT
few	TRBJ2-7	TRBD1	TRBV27	CASSLVSGGSYEQYF	TGTGCCAGCAGTTTAGTTTCAGGGGGAAGCTACGAGCAGTACTTC
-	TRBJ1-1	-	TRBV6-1	CASRSLLDTEAFF	TGTGCCAGCAGGAGCTTATTGGACACTGAAGCTTTCTTT
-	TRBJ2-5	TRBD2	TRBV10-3	CAISESIGERGRKETQYF	TGTGCCATCAGTGAGTCGATCGGGGAGCGGGGAAGGAAGGAGACCCAGTACTTC
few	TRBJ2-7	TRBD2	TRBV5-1	CASSVRPSGRGSYEQYF	TGCGCCAGCTCCGTCCGTCCCTCTGGGAGGGGAAGCTACGAGCAGTACTTC
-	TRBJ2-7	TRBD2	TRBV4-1	CASSQGGLAGGHRTEEQYF	TGCGCCAGCAGCCAAGGCGGACTAGCGGGGGGTCACCGAACTGAAGAGCAGTACTTC
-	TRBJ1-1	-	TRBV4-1	CASSQVTAGTEAFF	TGCGCCAGCAGCCAAGTAACGGCGGGGACTGAAGCTTTCTTT